Below are 27 T cell receptor beta chains sequenced from a single sample in a study of T cell repertoires in cytomegalovirus infection. TCRdb fed the reads into MiXCR, producing one record per CDR3 protein. This table has roughly 80,000 distinct CDR3 sequences, roughly 25% appearing once. These receptors' targets are unknown. The material sequenced was CD8+ T cells from cultured PBMCs, taken from culture after CMV antigen stimulation. These TCRs come from a human donor in good health (CMV status not recorded). Some clones in this sample may be carry-over from other donors' samples.

The CDR3 coding sequence is TGTGCCAGCAGTTACTCGAGCCAGGGGATGGGTGAAGCTTTCTTT. The encoded protein is CASSYSSQGMGEAFF. This chain uses TRBV6-6 with TRBJ1-1; a possible D gene is TRBD1 (6 bases). This CDR3 region has 15 residues. V was trimmed by 0 bases and J by 7 bases, leaving 15 bases between them. Germline CDR1 and CDR2: MNHNY and SVGAGI (reference sequence).

This rearrangement joins TRBV19 to TRBJ1-2, with 7 bases that match TRBD1. This CDR3 is built from 14 residues. J was trimmed by 4 bases and V by 5 bases; bases with no gene match: 7. The germline V gene encodes CDR1 LNHDA and CDR2 SQIVND (reference sequence). The CDR3 region is CASSLQGSPYGYTF. For the CDR3, the DNA is TGTGCCAGTAGTTTACAGGGGTCTCCCTATGGCTACACCTTC.

This clonotype was counted ten times or more. This sequence joins TRBV4-3 and TRBJ2-7; TRBD2 matches at 14 bases. CDR1 is LGHNA, CDR2 YSLEER, per germline. The junction had 1 base not matched to a gene; V was cut back by 4 bases and J by 5 bases. The CDR3 runs to 14 residues. In nucleotides, the CDR3 is TGCGCCAGCAGCCCGGGACTAGCGGGAGACGAGCAGTACTTC. This gives the protein CASSPGLAGDEQYF.

Concerning this clonotype itself: At one end, the junction sequence differs from germline, possibly due to a read error. This chain links TRBV28 with TRBJ1-1; 7 nucleotides agree with TRBD1. This CDR3 has 12 amino acids. CDR1 and CDR2 (germline): MDHEN, SYDVKM. The CDR3 is CDRGQWEYEDYF. DNA of the CDR3: TGTGACAGGGGACAGTGGGAGTACGAAGATTACTTT.

This clonotype was counted only a few times. The chain carries TRBV12-3 or TRBV12-4 and TRBJ2-3, with D tentatively TRBD2 (6 bases). V lost 10 bases and J lost 6, with 17 bases in between. The CDR3 has 13 amino acids. The CDR3 is CAISGEGGDTQYF. The DNA of the CDR3 is TGTGCCATCTCTGGAGAGGGAGGCGATACGCAGTATTTT.

This clonotype came up a few times. This sequence may be a read error, since a much larger clone differs from it by one base. The DNA for the CDR3 is TGTGCCAGCAGCCGGACTAGCGGGGACTACGAGCAGTACTTC. Translation: CASSRTSGDYEQYF. V gene TRBV6-1 combines with J gene TRBJ2-7, with TRBD2 identical over 12 bases. CDR3 length: 14 amino acids. Trimming took 6 bases from V and 3 from J; bases not matched to a gene: 3. CDR1 MNHNS and CDR2 SASEGT come from the germline V gene.

The chain employs TRBV20-1 and TRBJ1-2; 8 positions agree with TRBD1. CDR1 and CDR2 (germline): DFQATT, SNEGSKA (reference sequence). The V and J ends lost 0 bases and 2 bases, in that order; junction bases with no gene match: 5. This CDR3 is built from 15 residues. Written as DNA, the CDR3 is TGCAGTGCTAGAGAACAACAGGGGGTAAACTATGGCTACACCTTC. This codes for CSAREQQGVNYGYTF.

This clonotype came up many times. V and J are TRBV7-8 and TRBJ2-3; 14 bases fit TRBD2. In germline, CDR1 is SGHVS, CDR2 FQNEAQ. The CDR3 sequence is 18 residues long. V gave up 6 bases and J gave up 2 bases; unmatched junction bases: 10. The CDR3 bases are TGTGCCAGCAGACAGGGACTAGCGGGGGCGCAACCCACAGATACGCAGTATTTT. Its translation: CASRQGLAGAQPTDTQYF.

This sequence joins TRBV27 and TRBJ2-1; TRBD2 aligns across 7 bases. Germline assignment: CDR1 MNHEY and CDR2 SMNVEV (reference sequence). V lost 3 bases and J lost 6; bases outside the gene matches: 11. CDR3 length: 16 residues. The CDR3 DNA sequence: TGTGCCAGCAGTTTCTTCGGGGCTAGCGGCTCCAATGAGCAGTTCTTC. This codes for CASSFFGASGSNEQFF.

This chain links TRBV6-5 with TRBJ2-1; the D gene is possibly TRBD1 (6 bases). Per the germline V gene, CDR1 is MNHEY and CDR2 is SVGAGI. The CDR3 covers 14 residues. The V and J ends lost 0 bases and 5 bases respectively, with 8 bases between them. The CDR3 here is CASSYSWTDNEQFF. The DNA for the CDR3 is TGTGCCAGCAGTTACTCCTGGACAGACAATGAGCAGTTCTTC.

This chain links TRBV7-9 with TRBJ1-1, with TRBD1 matching 8 bases. The CDR3 has 17 amino acids. V trimming: 5 bases; J trimming: 0 bases; junction bases outside the gene matches: 11. Germline V gene data show CDR1 as SEHNR and CDR2 as FQNEAQ (reference sequence). The CDR3 is CASSLLPGQGLNTEAFF. In DNA, the CDR3 is TGTGCCAGCAGCCTACTCCCCGGACAGGGACTGAACACTGAAGCTTTCTTT.

The rearrangement joins TRBV19 to TRBJ1-4; 8 positions agree with TRBD1. Trimming took 5 bases from V and 3 from J; bases not matched to a gene: 5. Germline V gene sequence: CDR1 LNHDA, CDR2 SQIVND (reference sequence). The CDR3 length is 15 residues. The DNA for the CDR3 is TGTGCCAGTAGTGCCGGACAGGGAGCTAATGAAAAACTGTTTTTT. Translating it yields CASSAGQGANEKLFF. Full variable domain (outside the CDR3, taken from reference TRBV19 and TRBJ1-4): DGGITQSPKYLFRKEGQNVTLSCEQNLNHDAMYWYRQDPGQGLRLIYYSQIVNDFQKGDIAEGYSVSREKKESFPLTVTSAQKNPTAFYLCASSAGQGANEKLFFGSGTQLSVL.

J is TRBJ1-3 and V is TRBV5-6; TRBD1 matches at 8 bases. The CDR3 totals 15 residues. J lost 5 bases, V lost 3 bases, and 7 bases had no gene match. Germline assignment: CDR1 SGHDT and CDR2 YYEEEE. The CDR3: CASSWQGAQRNTIYF. The DNA of the CDR3 is TGTGCCAGCAGCTGGCAGGGGGCGCAAAGAAACACCATATATTTT.

The V call is TRBV27, the J call TRBJ2-1; D gene uncertain. CDR3 length: 12 amino acids. V was cut by 0 bases and J by 7 bases, with 4 bases left in between. The germline V gene has CDR1 MNHEY and CDR2 SMNVEV (reference sequence). DNA for the CDR3: TGTGCCAGCAGTTTATCGACTAATGAGCAGTTCTTC. Protein sequence: CASSLSTNEQFF.

This chain joins TRBV19 and TRBJ1-1; 7 nucleotides agree with TRBD1. With 6 bases clipped from V and 7 bases from J, the junction kept 5 bases outside the gene matches. The CDR3 contains 12 residues. The germline V gene has CDR1 LNHDA and CDR2 SQIVND (reference sequence). This CDR3 is CASRTGLVEAFF. The CDR3 nucleotides read TGTGCCAGTAGGACAGGGCTCGTTGAAGCTTTCTTT.

This clonotype was counted ten times or more. V usage is TRBV7-8 and J usage is TRBJ1-5; D is unresolved. Germline loops: CDR1 SGHVS, CDR2 FQNEAQ. The V end lost 5 bases, the J end lost 4 bases, and 15 bases lay between the germline ends. The CDR3 length is 15 residues. The CDR3 region is CASSPTSGLNQPQHF. The CDR3 bases are TGTGCCAGCAGCCCCACGTCCGGGCTGAATCAGCCCCAGCATTTT.

Many counts were recorded for this clonotype. The chain links TRBV7-6 to TRBJ2-1; unclear D gene. V lost 5 bases, J lost 8 bases, and 13 bases lay in between. The V gene's germline CDR1 is SGHVS and CDR2 FNYEAQ. The CDR3 has 13 residues. The CDR3 region has the DNA TGTGCCAGCAGCAGAGGACCGAAGGATGAGCAGTTCTTC. It encodes CASSRGPKDEQFF.

A few counts support this clonotype. The V call is TRBV5-4, the J call TRBJ2-7; the D call may be TRBD1 or TRBD2 (5 bases each). This CDR3 spans 14 amino acids. Germline lookup yields CDR1 SGHNT and CDR2 YYREEE (reference sequence). V lost 4 bases, J lost 2 bases, and 13 bases lay in between. In DNA form, the CDR3 reads TGTGCCAGCAGCCGGGGCGGAGACACCTACGAGCAGTACTTC. This sequence encodes CASSRGGDTYEQYF.

Ten or more counts support this clonotype. This chain uses TRBV12-5 with TRBJ2-7, with D perhaps matching TRBD2 (6 bases). The CDR3 has 14 residues. Trimming left V 0 bases short and J 6 bases short, with 12 bases between. The germline V gene encodes CDR1 LGHNT and CDR2 FRNRAP. The CDR3 protein is CASGLVAFGSEQYF. The CDR3 DNA reads as TGTGCTAGTGGTTTGGTCGCCTTCGGGAGCGAGCAGTACTTC. The full variable domain, in which reference TRBV12-5 and TRBJ2-7 provide the parts outside the CDR3, is DARVTQTPRHKVTEMGQEVTMRCQPILGHNTVFWYRQTMMQGLELLAYFRNRAPLDDSGMPKDRFSAEMPDATLATLKIQPSEPRDSAVYFCASGLVAFGSEQYFGPGTRLTVT.

This clonotype was seen more than once but under ten times. The chain uses TRBV6-1 and TRBJ2-7; a weak D match, TRBD2 (5 bases). The CDR3 is made up of 15 amino acids. With 0 bases removed from V and 2 bases from J, the gap between germline ends came to 11 bases. Germline V gives CDR1 MNHNS, CDR2 SASEGT. The CDR3 sequence is CASSEAPGLAYEQYF. The CDR3 nucleotides read TGTGCCAGCAGTGAAGCCCCGGGATTAGCCTACGAGCAGTACTTC.

The chain combines TRBV7-4 with TRBJ1-5, with 7 bases matching TRBD1. This CDR3 spans 14 amino acids. The germline gives CDR1 SGHVT, CDR2 SQSDAQ. V lost 5 bases and J lost 3; bases outside the gene matches: 4. The CDR3 here is CASSPTGNNQPQHF. The CDR3, as DNA: TGTGCCAGCAGCCCGACAGGGAACAATCAGCCCCAGCATTTT.

The chain joins TRBV12-3 or TRBV12-4 to TRBJ2-3; no clear D gene. The CDR3 covers 14 residues. The V end was cut by 4 bases, the J end by 1 base, with 9 bases between. The CDR3 region has the DNA TGTGCCAGCAGTTGGGTCCTGGGCACAGATACGCAGTATTTT. Protein product: CASSWVLGTDTQYF.

This clonotype was found many times. The chain links TRBV7-2 to TRBJ1-1, with a possible D match to TRBD1 (6 bases). The CDR3 runs to 13 residues. The germline V gene encodes CDR1 SGHTA and CDR2 FQGNSA. V gave up 5 bases and J gave up 4 bases, with 11 bases separating them. CDR3 region: CASSRTVGTEAFF. The DNA for the CDR3 is TGTGCCAGCAGCCGGACAGTGGGCACTGAAGCTTTCTTT.

This clonotype has more than one count but fewer than ten. The chain links TRBV27 to TRBJ2-2; TRBD1 matches at 9 bases. The CDR3 sequence is 15 residues long. Germline V gene data show CDR1 as MNHEY and CDR2 as SMNVEV (reference sequence). The ends lost 8 bases at V and 3 bases at J; junction bases unmatched: 7. The CDR3 bases are TGTGCCAGCGGCTGGGACAGGGCGTACACCGGGGAGCTGTTTTTT. Its translation: CASGWDRAYTGELFF.

This sequence joins TRBV12-3 or TRBV12-4 and TRBJ2-7; TRBD1 matches 9 bases. With 1 base clipped from V and 5 bases from J, the junction kept 6 bases outside the gene matches. This CDR3 comprises 15 residues. The CDR3 loop reads CASSLGGQGGNEQYF. The CDR3 DNA sequence: TGTGCCAGCAGTTTAGGGGGACAGGGAGGTAACGAGCAGTACTTC.

The J gene is TRBJ2-3, the V gene TRBV7-2, with D perhaps matching TRBD1 (6 bases). The CDR3 loop spans 16 amino acids. Trimming left V 0 bases short and J 2 bases short, with 12 bases between. The V gene's germline CDR1 is SGHTA and CDR2 FQGNSA. CDR3 sequence reads: CASSLATGILTDTQYF. In DNA form, the CDR3 reads TGTGCCAGCAGCTTAGCGACAGGTATCCTCACAGATACGCAGTATTTT.

In this sample, this clonotype turned up many times. This chain's CDR3 is CASSLGQGPTYEQYF. The DNA of the CDR3 is TGTGCCAGCAGCTTGGGACAGGGGCCAACCTACGAGCAGTACTTC. The rearrangement joins TRBV7-6 to TRBJ2-7; 10 bases match TRBD1. V lost 3 bases and J lost 2; bases outside the gene matches: 4. There are 15 residues in the CDR3. Germline V gene lookup returns CDR1 SGHVS and CDR2 FNYEAQ.